This paragraph covers one T cell receptor beta chain sequence. No antigen is known for it. The sample originates from a study of monozygotic twins with inflammatory bowel disease. Total RNA isolation used whole blood (no T cell sorting was performed). TCRdb reprocessed the 5' RACE reads and stores each CDR3 protein as one record, lacking DNA. The sample table includes about 210,000 distinct CDR3 sequences. General study results and limits: IBD patients shared fewer clonotypes with others than healthy twins, especially with disease activity. It was in IBD patients that TCRbeta diversity (inverse Simpson) was lower than in healthy co-twins. Since immunosuppressive treatments differed, patient repertoires may have gained added variability.

The CDR3 has 16 residues. Looked up from germline, CDR1 is SGHVS and CDR2 is FNYEAQ. The sequence was obtained from a human donor with ulcerative colitis or Crohn's disease, or a healthy co-twin of an affected twin (not recorded which). The chain has TRBV7-6 and TRBJ1-6; TCRdb designates TRBD1, a call that cannot be tested without DNA. Specimen: blood. CDR3 in amino acids: CASSLDLSGPNSPLHF.